The sequence of this T cell receptor beta chain was determined in a study of shared clonotypes between healthy human individuals. Study conclusions and caveats: Across subsets, estimated richness was generally greater for naive than for memory populations.

Every subset's genomic DNA went evenly onto several immunoSEQ plates. Produced via immunoSEQ multiplex PCR; TCRdb's table is partial and in-frame only. The sample includes almost 750,000 clones, just under 75% of them seen just once. The ends lost 4 bases at V and 2 bases at J; junction bases unmatched: 5. This CDR3 comprises 15 residues. Germline CDR1 SGHRS, CDR2 YFSETQ. Concerning this clone itself: Its matching antigen is unknown.

The split of CD4+ cells yielded CD45RA+ naive and CD45RA-negative memory subsets. The sample comprised memory CD4+ T cells sorted from blood. Subset meaning: CD45RA-negative fraction. The sequence was collected from a woman aged 25-40 years in good health. The chain joins TRBV5-1 to TRBJ2-7, with 11 bases that match TRBD2. The CDR3 sequence: CASSPRLAGTYEQYF. The CDR3 DNA reads as TGCGCCAGCAGCCCAAGACTAGCGGGGACCTACGAGCAGTACTTC.